Included here is one T cell receptor beta chain sequence, with context. What it binds is unknown. The CDR3 has 17 amino acids. Trimming stripped 1 base from V and 2 bases from J, with 18 bases between. CDR1 is LGHNA, CDR2 YNFKEQ, per germline. The sample originates from a study of OX40 agonist ivuxolimab in advanced cancers. Overall study results and limits: The study observed clonal expansion of CD4+ and CD8+ blood T cells by week 6 at 0.1 to 3.0 mg/kg.

Sequenced by immunoSEQ multiplex PCR; TCRdb stores in-frame clones only, minus some. The sample includes 60,000 to 100,000 clones, about 84% of them seen just once. Blood specimens came from baseline, cycle 4 day 1, and cycle 7 day 1. The sequences come from CD4+ or CD8+ T cells sorted from blood, collected in a trial of the OX40 agonist ivuxolimab. The clonotype was recovered from an adult with an advanced solid tumor such as melanoma, head and neck, liver or kidney cancer. This chain uses TRBV4-2 with TRBJ2-7; D remains ambiguous. CDR3 bases: TGTGCCAGCAGCCAAGCCCCTCGAGTTGGTGGGACCTACGAGCAGTACTTC. Its protein is CASSQAPRVGGTYEQYF.